One sample yielded the 10 T cell receptor beta chains listed below, sequenced in a study of blood T cell repertoires in COVID-19. Clones were sequenced by immunoSEQ multiplex PCR, and TCRdb holds only the in-frame ones, with some missing. The sample shows 190,000 or so clones, around 89% of them seen only once. The sample comprised peripheral blood. The receptors stem from a man aged 50-60 years with acute or convalescent COVID-19.

The chain is built from TRBV21-1 and TRBJ2-4; the table gives TRBD2 as D, unverified against the DNA. TRBV21-1 is assigned pseudogene status. The CDR3 is 16 amino acids. CDR3 sequence reads: CASRSGLAGEQDIQYF. The DNA of the CDR3 is TGTGCCAGCAGGTCCGGACTAGCGGGAGAGCAGGACATTCAGTACTTC.

The V and J genes are TRBV18 and TRBJ2-5; D might be TRBD1 (5 bases). V gave up 1 base and J gave up 5 bases, with 11 bases separating them. Germline V gene data show CDR1 as KGHSH and CDR2 as LQKENI. The CDR3 extends over 14 amino acids. The CDR3 region is CASSPRGLEETQYF. CDR3 nucleotide sequence: TGTGCCAGCTCACCACGGGGCCTCGAGGAGACCCAGTACTTC.

In its sample, this clone was seen a few times. The genes are TRBV5-5 and TRBJ1-5; possible D gene TRBD1, 5 bases. Germline CDR1 reads SGHKS; CDR2 reads YYEKEE (reference sequence). This CDR3 has 15 residues. The V end was cut by 3 bases, the J end by 0 bases, with 10 bases between. CDR3 sequence (DNA): TGTGCCAGCAGCTCGGACAAAAATAGCAATCAGCCCCAGCATTTT. It translates to CASSSDKNSNQPQHF.

The chain carries TRBV28 and TRBJ1-1, with D uncertain. Trimming removed 1 base from V and 3 bases from J, with 6 bases in between. CDR1 is MDHEN, CDR2 SYDVKM, per germline. The CDR3 length is 13 residues. The CDR3 DNA reads as TGTGCCAGCAGTTTATCGAAGCACACTGAAGCTTTCTTT. Amino acid sequence: CASSLSKHTEAFF.

This rearrangement joins TRBV19 to TRBJ1-1; D gene uncertain. The germline V gene encodes CDR1 LNHDA and CDR2 SQIVND (reference sequence). V lost 5 bases, J lost 1 base, and 5 bases lay in between. The CDR3 has 12 amino acids. The CDR3: CASSEGNTEAFF. CDR3 coding DNA: TGTGCCAGTAGTGAGGGGAACACTGAAGCTTTCTTT.

This chain links TRBV10-3 with TRBJ1-4, with TRBD1 matching over 7 bases. Germline lookup yields CDR1 ENHRY and CDR2 SYGVKD. The CDR3 sequence is 14 residues long. The V and J ends lost 3 bases and 8 bases, in that order; junction bases with no gene match: 6. The CDR3 spells CAISDVQGDEKLFF. The CDR3 DNA is TGTGCCATCAGTGACGTCCAGGGGGACGAAAAACTGTTTTTT.

This chain uses TRBV15 with TRBJ2-7; a weak D match, TRBD1 (5 bases). The CDR3 has 13 amino acids. In germline, CDR1 is LNHNV, CDR2 YYDKDF (reference sequence). With 1 base removed from V and 3 bases from J, the gap between germline ends came to 7 bases. The DNA for the CDR3 is TGTGCCACCAGCAGAGGACAGAACTACGAGCAGTACGTC. This translates into CATSRGQNYEQYV.

V and J are TRBV7-9 and TRBJ1-1, with D unclear. The germline V gene has CDR1 SEHNR and CDR2 FQNEAQ (reference sequence). Trimming stripped 2 bases from V and 7 bases from J, with 5 bases between. This CDR3 comprises 11 residues. The CDR3 loop reads CASSLRGEAFF. CDR3 in DNA: TGTGCCAGCAGCTTACGGGGTGAAGCTTTCTTT.

This chain links TRBV9 with TRBJ2-5; 12 bases are a match to TRBD1. The length of the CDR3 is 15 residues. Looked up from germline, CDR1 is SGDLS and CDR2 is YYNGEE. V was clipped by 3 bases and J by 2 bases; unmatched bases: 2. The CDR3 DNA reads TGTGCCAGCAGCGGGGACAGGGGGCTGCAAGAGACCCAGTACTTC. Translating it yields CASSGDRGLQETQYF.

The chain links TRBV7-9 to TRBJ1-1; 8 bases align to TRBD1. Germline V gene data show CDR1 as SEHNR and CDR2 as FQNEAQ (reference sequence). V gave up 1 base and J gave up 4 bases; unmatched junction bases: 5. The CDR3 contains 15 residues. CDR3 nucleotide sequence: TGTGCCAGCAGCTTAGGGTCACAGGGGGTCACTGAAGCTTTCTTT. It translates to CASSLGSQGVTEAFF.